This TCR beta chain stems from a study of cytomegalovirus exposure and HLA in healthy donors. V gave up 0 bases and J gave up 7 bases, with 9 bases separating them. CDR1 is MNHEY, CDR2 SVGAGI, per germline. This CDR3 contains 13 residues. A multiplex PCR was run with 60 Vbeta primers and 13 Jbeta primers. TCRdb's copy holds only in-frame clones and misses some; the assay was immunoSEQ multiplex PCR. The sample shows roughly 230,000 clones, nearly 95% of them seen only once. The specimen was PBMCs. This sequence was found in a girl aged 2 to 9 in good health and CMV-seronegative. This chain joins TRBV6-5 and TRBJ1-1; tentative D call: TRBD1 (5 bases). The CDR3 nucleotides read TGTGCCAGCAGTTACTCAAGGGGAGGTGAAGCTTTCTTT. Its protein is CASSYSRGGEAFF.